This TCR beta chain is from a study of blood T cell repertoires in COVID-19. About the research overall: Specimens from acute and convalescent COVID-19 originated in the United States, Italy and Spain. T cells, B-cell-depleted T cells, or PBMCs provided the cDNA or gDNA that served as material.

Germline assignment: CDR1 LGHNA and CDR2 YNFKEQ. J gave up 4 bases and V 3 bases, and 5 bases lay outside the gene matches. CDR3 length equals 14 residues. Authors' processing steps: Counts of nucleated cells, estimated from reference gene primer amplification, were obtained. Some clones are missing from TCRdb's copy, which holds only in-frame ones; the method was immunoSEQ multiplex PCR. That table furnishes V, J and clone size, whereas the DNA furnished D and trimming. The data contain some 100,000 clones, roughly 92% of them seen just once; the ten biggest clones take up over 0.95%. The sequencing input was peripheral blood. The sequence came from a man aged 60 to 75 with acute or convalescent COVID-19. The V call is TRBV4-2, the J call TRBJ2-7; 8 nucleotides agree with TRBD2. CDR3 amino acids: CASSHPGGGYEQYF. The CDR3 DNA is TGTGCCAGCAGCCACCCGGGAGGGGGGTACGAGCAGTACTTC.